The present entry profiles one T cell receptor beta chain with its context. What antigen it recognizes has not been identified. No qualities accompany the bases; no much larger clone lies one base away. CDR1 is given as SGHNT and CDR2 as YYREEE, both from the germline V gene (reference sequence). Including the terminal cysteine and phenylalanine, the CDR3 comprises 16 residues. The retained sequence is limited to the CDR3, 48 bases, with the frame set at the first base. The junction shows trimming of 0 bases on V and 5 bases on J, and the gene matches do not reach 9 bases of it. The donors belonged to the validation cohort of 120 subjects, which was separate from the approximately 660-subject first cohort. Library creation used the immunoSEQ multiplex PCR assay. The paper's data handling went like this. To diagnose cytomegalovirus status from the catalog of TCR beta chain sequences, a statistical classification framework was built. TCRdb retrieved this table from immuneACCESS and kept in-frame rearrangements only. Not all clones are present; in checked studies, unresolved V genes account for under half, and no reason is known for the remainder. V and J calls and clone size are copied from that table; D and trimming were computed from the DNA. For this sample the table gives approximately 210,000 clones, of which 86% were detected only once. The top ten clonotypes cover about 1.5% of the sample.

This entry is derived from a study of cytomegalovirus exposure and HLA in healthy donors (dated by TCRdb to about 2017). In the study overall: According to a later analysis, the 120 or so validation repertoires were produced on the same platform as the 680 or so repertoires of the first cohort. The study was designed to test whether signatures of past pathogen exposure could be identified by cataloging public T cell receptors. Besides the first cohort of 666 subjects, a separate validation cohort made up of roughly 120 different subjects was used. The study combined high-throughput TCR immunosequencing, statistical association of individual TCRs with disease status, and machine learning to predict cytomegalovirus infection status. What the research found in general, with its limitations: The validation cohort had no HLA typing available for a later analysis, so co-occurrence within that cohort was assessed over all 110 or so repertoires. The classifier was reported to diagnose cytomegalovirus status with high specificity and sensitivity in both the original and validation cohorts. A few of the identified cytomegalovirus-associated TCR beta chains were confirmed in vitro to be specific for cytomegalovirus antigens. A later analysis found that TCRs clustered in the first cohort also tended to co-occur in the 110 or so validation repertoires, with 94% of cluster scores above 0. The authors suggested that the approach could potentially be generalized to other disease states and immunological phenotypes. The study listed approximately 160 TCR beta chains as associated with cytomegalovirus. Across donors, most TCR sequences were observed very rarely, whereas some public TCRs were present in many individuals.

Material for sequencing was PBMCs. The chain employs TRBV5-4 and TRBJ2-5; a stretch of 8 junction bases matches TRBD1. This TCR was sampled from a woman younger than 30 in good health and CMV-seronegative. The DNA sequence reads TGTGCCAGCAGCTTGGCGCCGGGACAGGAGAGGGAGACCCAGTACTTC. This sequence encodes CASSLAPGQERETQYF.